This record covers a single TCR beta chain. The source of the sample is a study of blood T cell repertoires in COVID-19. About the research overall: Spain, Italy and the United States supplied samples that represented acute and convalescent COVID-19. PBMCs, B-cell-depleted T cells, or T cells were the source of the cDNA or gDNA that made up the material.

The CDR3 contains 13 residues. V lost 4 bases and J lost 6, with 12 bases in between. The V gene's germline CDR1 is SGHAT and CDR2 FQDESV (reference sequence). Original data processing: Amplification from reference gene primers served as the basis for estimated nucleated cell counts. Sequencing used immunoSEQ multiplex PCR; TCRdb keeps in-frame clones, though not all of them. The V and J calls and clone size were taken over from that table, and D and trimming were inferred from the DNA. Among 90,000 or so clones, 86% were seen once, and the ten largest hold under 8.5%. The genes are TRBV11-1 and TRBJ1-1, with D hard to call. The sequence was obtained from a man aged 45-65 years with active COVID-19. The sample taken for sequencing was peripheral blood. CDR3 amino acids: CASSSQAGSEAFF. In nucleotides, the CDR3 is TGTGCCAGCAGCTCCCAGGCGGGATCTGAAGCTTTCTTT.